This record concerns one T cell receptor (beta chain) sequence. Antigen specificity is unknown. The germline V gene has CDR1 SGHTA and CDR2 FQGNSA. V trimming: 5 bases; J trimming: 3 bases; junction bases outside the gene matches: 5. The CDR3 runs to 15 residues. Assay: immunoSEQ multiplex PCR; the TCRdb copy retains only in-frame clones and omits some. Among tens of thousands of clones, 80% to 85% were seen once, and the ten largest hold 2.5% to 3%. This record belongs to a study of T cells in narcolepsy. Study observations and caveats: Autoreactive clonotypes reportedly recurred in blood of same and different patients, not controls.

This sequence originates from a human donor with narcolepsy. The genes are TRBV7-2 and TRBJ1-5, with 9 bases lining up with TRBD1. Source material: CD45RA- memory CD4+ T cells from PBMCs. The DNA of the CDR3 is TGTGCCAGCAGCACGGGACAGGGTCTCAATCAGCCCCAGCATTTT. It codes for CASSTGQGLNQPQHF.